Sequencing of this T cell receptor beta chain was carried out in a study of shared clonotypes between healthy human individuals. The CDR3 has 14 amino acids. Trimming shortened V by 6 bases and J by 5 bases, and 17 bases separated the two germline ends. CDR1 SGHRS and CDR2 YFSETQ come from the germline V gene. Here immunoSEQ multiplex PCR was the method, and the copy in TCRdb shows in-frame clones only, minus some. The sample holds about 2 million clones, 95% seen once. The specimen sequenced was naive CD4+ T cells sorted from blood. Subset meaning: CD45RA+ positively selected. The chain employs TRBV5-1 and TRBJ1-1; D call uncertain. The origin of this receptor is a man aged 18 to 30 in good health. This CDR3 is CASKHSGERTEAFF. The CDR3 DNA sequence: TGCGCCAGCAAACATAGCGGGGAGAGGACTGAAGCTTTCTTT.